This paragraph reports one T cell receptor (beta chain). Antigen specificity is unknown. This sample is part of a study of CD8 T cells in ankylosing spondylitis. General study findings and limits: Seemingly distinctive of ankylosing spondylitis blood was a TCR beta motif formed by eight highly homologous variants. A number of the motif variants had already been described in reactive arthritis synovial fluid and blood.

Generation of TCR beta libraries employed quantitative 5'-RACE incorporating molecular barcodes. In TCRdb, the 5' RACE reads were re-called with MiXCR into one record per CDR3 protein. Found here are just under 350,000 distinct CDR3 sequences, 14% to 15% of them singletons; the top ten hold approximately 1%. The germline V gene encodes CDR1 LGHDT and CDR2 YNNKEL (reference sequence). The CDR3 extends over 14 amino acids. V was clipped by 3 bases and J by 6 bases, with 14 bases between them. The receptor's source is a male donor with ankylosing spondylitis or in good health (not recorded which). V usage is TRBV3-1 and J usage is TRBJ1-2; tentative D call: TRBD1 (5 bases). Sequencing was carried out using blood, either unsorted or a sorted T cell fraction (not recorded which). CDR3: CASSHSMEGHGYTF. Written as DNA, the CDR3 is TGTGCCAGCAGCCATAGTATGGAGGGGCATGGCTACACCTTC.